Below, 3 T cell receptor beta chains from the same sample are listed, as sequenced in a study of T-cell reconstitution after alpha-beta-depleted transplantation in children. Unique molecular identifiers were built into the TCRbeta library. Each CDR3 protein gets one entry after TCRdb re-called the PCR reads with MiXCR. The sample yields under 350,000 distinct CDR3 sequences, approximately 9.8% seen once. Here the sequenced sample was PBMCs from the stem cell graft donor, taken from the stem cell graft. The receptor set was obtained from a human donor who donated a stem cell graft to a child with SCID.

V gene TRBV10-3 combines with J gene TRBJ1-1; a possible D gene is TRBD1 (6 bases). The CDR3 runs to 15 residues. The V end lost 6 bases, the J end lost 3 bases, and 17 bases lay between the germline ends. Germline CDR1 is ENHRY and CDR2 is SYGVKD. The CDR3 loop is CAIRGGLGRDTEAFF. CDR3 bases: TGTGCCATCAGGGGGGGGCTTGGGCGGGACACTGAAGCTTTCTTT.

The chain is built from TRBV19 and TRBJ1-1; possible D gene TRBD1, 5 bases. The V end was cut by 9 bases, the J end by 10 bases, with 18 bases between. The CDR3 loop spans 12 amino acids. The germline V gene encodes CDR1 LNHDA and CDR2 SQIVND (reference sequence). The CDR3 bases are TGTGCCAGCCTTGACCCGACGGGGCGAGCTTTCTTT. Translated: CASLDPTGRAFF.

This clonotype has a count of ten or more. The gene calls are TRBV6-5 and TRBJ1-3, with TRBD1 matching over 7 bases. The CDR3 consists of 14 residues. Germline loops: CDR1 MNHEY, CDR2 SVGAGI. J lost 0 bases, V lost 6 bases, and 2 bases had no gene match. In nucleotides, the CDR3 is TGTGCCAGCAGCCGACAGGGCTCTGGAAACACCATATATTTT. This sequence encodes CASSRQGSGNTIYF.